The next 8 T cell receptor beta chains were all read from a single sample in a study of blood T cells in healthy people across ages. Alongside a J-beta primer mix, a sample-barcoded 5' primer served in a second PCR lasting roughly 6 to 11 cycles. TCRdb re-analysed the 5' RACE reads in MiXCR, keeping a single row per CDR3 protein. In the table there are about 800,000 distinct CDR3 sequences, around a quarter of which are singletons. This sample also belongs to another study, concerning T cells of mothers and their children.

Sequenced input: blood. All receptors come from a boy aged 5-17 years in good health.

There are a few counts of this clonotype. The chain combines TRBV4-1 with TRBJ2-7; D is unresolved. Germline CDR1 is MGHRA and CDR2 is YSYEKL. Trimming shortened V by 0 bases and J by 3 bases, and 12 bases separated the two germline ends. The CDR3 contains 15 residues. In nucleotides, the CDR3 is TGCGCCAGCAGCCAAGATTTCGAACTGTACTACGAGCAGTACTTC. Translating it yields CASSQDFELYYEQYF.

The rearrangement joins TRBV7-8 to TRBJ2-5, with 11 bases identical to TRBD2. V trimming: 5 bases; J trimming: 1 base; junction bases outside the gene matches: 9. The CDR3 extends over 17 amino acids. Germline V gene sequence: CDR1 SGHVS, CDR2 FQNEAQ. CDR3 sequence: CASSRPTSGESQETQYF. In nucleotides, the CDR3 is TGTGCCAGCAGCCGACCGACTAGCGGGGAATCCCAAGAGACCCAGTACTTC.

The CDR3 nucleotides read TGTGCCAGCAGCCCAAACAGGGGGCGCGGAAACGACGAGCAGTACTTC. It encodes CASSPNRGRGNDEQYF. The J gene is TRBJ2-7, the V gene TRBV9, with 9 bases that match TRBD1. This CDR3 is 16 amino acids long. V shed 4 bases and J 5 bases; nucleotides not matched to a gene: 13. Per the germline V gene, CDR1 is SGDLS and CDR2 is YYNGEE. Complete variable domain (other parts from reference TRBV9 and TRBJ2-7): DSGVTQTPKHLITATGQRVTLRCSPRSGDLSVYWYQQSLDQGLQFLIQYYNGEERAKGNILERFSAQQFPDLHSELNLSSLELGDSALYFCASSPNRGRGNDEQYFGPGTRLTVT.

The CDR3 here is CASSPTDSNVLTF. CDR3 in DNA: TGTGCCAGCAGCCCCACGGACAGCAACGTCCTGACTTTC. This chain connects TRBV7-6 to TRBJ2-6, with D maybe TRBD1 (6 bases). CDR1 is SGHVS, CDR2 FNYEAQ, per germline. V was cut by 5 bases and J by 9 bases, with 11 bases left in between. This CDR3 has 13 residues.

V and J are TRBV7-2 and TRBJ2-1; D is possibly TRBD1 (5 bases). The CDR3 runs 15 residues. V gave up 2 bases and J gave up 3 bases, with 11 bases separating them. CDR1 is SGHTA and CDR2 is FQGNSA in the germline V gene. Here the CDR3 DNA reads TGTGCCAGCAGCTTATCGCAGGGCTACTACAATGAGCAGTTCTTC. Translation gives CASSLSQGYYNEQFF. Complete variable domain (other parts from reference TRBV7-2 and TRBJ2-1): GAGVSQSPSNKVTEKGKDVELRCDPISGHTALYWYRQSLGQGLEFLIYFQGNSAPDKSGLPSDRFSAERTGGSVSTLTIQRTQQEDSAVYLCASSLSQGYYNEQFFGPGTRLTVL.

This chain connects TRBV4-1 to TRBJ2-5, with 9 positions matching TRBD1. The DNA end is more similar to TRBJ2-1, so the J call may be wrong. Germline V gene lookup returns CDR1 MGHRA and CDR2 YSYEKL. The CDR3 is 17 amino acids. CDR3 nucleotides: TGCGCCAGCAGCCAGAGGCGAGGGGGGGACAGGGACTATGAGCAGTTCTTC. Protein product: CASSQRRGGDRDYEQFF.

The chain combines TRBV29-1 with TRBJ2-6; D is perhaps TRBD1 or TRBD2 (7 bases each). CDR1 is SQVTM and CDR2 is ANQGSEA in the germline V gene. The CDR3 has 17 amino acids. Trimming stripped 1 base from V and 2 bases from J, with 15 bases between. As DNA, the CDR3 is TGCAGCGTTGAAGGGGCCGCAGGGGGGGCTGGGGCCAACGTCCTGACTTTC. Translated, it gives CSVEGAAGGAGANVLTF.

This clonotype was recorded many times. This chain links TRBV6-5 with TRBJ1-4; no firm D call. From germline, CDR1 is MNHEY and CDR2 SVGAGI. V lost 5 bases and J lost 0, with 10 bases in between. The CDR3 extends over 15 amino acids. The CDR3 sequence: CASSIDGTTNEKLFF. CDR3 DNA sequence: TGTGCCAGCAGTATCGACGGAACAACTAATGAAAAACTGTTTTTT.